This entry is about one T cell receptor beta chain. Its antigen is not identified. This PCR relied on a set of 60 Vbeta primers and 13 Jbeta primers. The repertoire was sequenced with immunoSEQ multiplex PCR; TCRdb's copy has only in-frame clones and lacks some. This table holds approximately 58,000 clones. The record originates from a study of cytomegalovirus exposure and HLA in healthy donors. This CDR3 is 13 amino acids long. V lost 5 bases and J lost 3, with 7 bases in between. Germline-derived CDR1 and CDR2 are WSHSY and SAAADI. Study observations and caveats: Sequencing likely generated an artifact that appeared as a cluster of highly shared sequence variants.

The source is a man aged 25 to 45 in good health and CMV-seropositive. Sequencing was performed on PBMCs. V usage is TRBV10-2 and J usage is TRBJ2-2, with no clear D. Here the CDR3 reads CASSPFYTGELFF. CDR3 sequence (DNA): TGCGCCAGCAGTCCCTTTTACACCGGGGAGCTGTTTTTT.